This TCR beta chain stems from a study of shared clonotypes between healthy human individuals. General study results and limits: An effect of sequencing depth on clonotype sharing among donors was expected.

Donors, without exception, were Caucasian adults residing in Nashville, Tennessee. Germline CDR1 reads DFQATT; CDR2 reads SNEGSKA (reference sequence). CDR3 length: 11 amino acids. Trimming stripped 3 bases from V and 4 bases from J, with 4 bases between. Method: immunoSEQ multiplex PCR; TCRdb's copy keeps in-frame clones and lacks some. The sample includes under 850,000 clones, just under 75% of them seen just once. Details on this clone: The antigen is undetermined.

Specimen: memory CD4+ T cells sorted from blood. The sample's subset: CD45RA-negative fraction. The receptor's source is a woman in her thirties in good health. The V gene is TRBV20-1, the J gene TRBJ2-1; D gene ambiguous. CDR3 residues: CSASEYNEQFF. The CDR3 DNA reads as TGCAGTGCTAGCGAGTACAATGAGCAGTTCTTC.